This T cell receptor (beta chain) was sequenced for a study of vaccination effects on CD4 cells after COVID-19. Method: immunoSEQ multiplex PCR; TCRdb's copy keeps in-frame clones and lacks some. The table records about 40,000 clones, around 70% of them present only once. Viral peptide pool expansion of antigen-specific CD4+ T cells preceded sequencing in the ViraFEST assay. Cultured cells yielded isolated CD4+ T cells after around 9 days. None of these healthy vaccinees had been infected with SARS-CoV-2 before vaccination. Comment on this clone: Its antigen is as yet unknown.

This TCR derives from a human donor who received a COVID-19 vaccine. The sample was CD4+ T cells from PBMCs cultured with SARS-CoV-2 spike peptides, taken before COVID-19 vaccination.

The CDR3 loop reads CASSLYSSGGELFF. CDR3 in DNA: TGTGCCAGCAGCCTATATTCTAGTGGCGGGGAACTGTTTTTT. The genes are TRBV7-2 and TRBJ1-4; D not certain. CDR3 length: 14 residues. Germline V lookup: CDR1 SGHTA, CDR2 FQGNSA. Trimming cost V 5 bases and J 12 bases, with 19 bases left between them.